The T cell receptor (beta chain) under discussion was sequenced for a study of blood T cell repertoires in COVID-19. Whole-study context: COVID-19 samples collected from the United States, Italy and Spain covered acute and convalescent phases. The cDNA or gDNA used as material had been derived from T cells, B-cell-depleted T cells, or PBMCs.

The CDR3 contains 15 residues. V lost 4 bases and J lost 3; bases outside the gene matches: 7. CDR1 and CDR2 (germline): SGHKS, YYEKEE (reference sequence). The sample holds a few counts of this clone. Under the authors' procedure: The assay estimated nucleated cells by amplifying reference gene primers. This table comes from immunoSEQ multiplex PCR, and its TCRdb copy is limited to in-frame clones, with some not included. The D gene and trimming were derived from the DNA, and the V and J assignments and clone size from that table. The sample lists about 290,000 clones, around four fifths occurring once.

The sequencing sample was made of peripheral blood. The clonotype was recovered from a woman aged 45-59 years with active or convalescent COVID-19. V usage is TRBV5-5 and J usage is TRBJ1-5; 7 bases map to TRBD1. CDR3 amino acids: CASSLRTGYNQPQHF. The CDR3 bases are TGTGCCAGCAGCCTCCGGACAGGTTACAATCAGCCCCAGCATTTT.